Following are 7 T cell receptor beta chains from one sample sequenced in a study of blood T cell repertoires in COVID-19. Measured with immunoSEQ multiplex PCR; TCRdb has only the in-frame clones, and not every one. The table includes approximately 240,000 clones, around 84% detected once. The source material was peripheral blood. These receptors were obtained from a middle-aged woman who had recovered from COVID-19.

The chain recombines TRBV2 with TRBJ1-1; D remains unclear. The CDR3 length is 17 residues. Trimming stripped 8 bases from V and 1 base from J, with 23 bases between. The germline V gene encodes CDR1 SNHLY and CDR2 FYNNEI. DNA of the CDR3: TGTGCCAGCGGACTCACGCCGTACCTCCGAAAGAACACTGAAGCTTTCTTT. Its protein is CASGLTPYLRKNTEAFF.

This sequence joins TRBV3-1 (or the pseudogene TRBV3-2) and TRBJ1-1; possibly TRBD1 for D (5 bases). V was clipped by 0 bases and J by 8 bases, with 19 bases between them. Looked up from germline, CDR1 is LGHDT and CDR2 is YNNKEL (reference sequence). The CDR3 has 16 residues. The CDR3 DNA is TGTGCCAGCAGCCAAGACGGGGGTCTTAAGTCTCCCGAAGCTTTCTTT. This encodes CASSQDGGLKSPEAFF.

This clone showed up just a few times. The J gene is TRBJ1-5, the V gene TRBV29-1, with TRBD1 as a possible D gene (5 bases). Trimming left V 4 bases short and J 6 bases short, with 16 bases between. CDR3 length equals 14 residues. CDR1 is SQVTM and CDR2 is ANQGSEA in the germline V gene. The CDR3 DNA reads as TGCAGCGTTGCGATCTCTCCAGGGCCTCAGCCCCAGCATTTT. This sequence encodes CSVAISPGPQPQHF.

The rearrangement uses TRBV28 and TRBJ1-2, with 10 bases matching TRBD1. The CDR3 is made up of 16 amino acids. The germline gives CDR1 MDHEN, CDR2 SYDVKM. Losses at the gene ends were 5 bases for V and 4 bases for J; bases not matched to a gene: 10. CDR3 amino acids: CASSPRGTGAPYGYTF. The DNA of the CDR3 is TGTGCCAGCAGTCCACGGGGGACAGGGGCCCCCTATGGCTACACCTTC.

This rearrangement joins TRBV19 to TRBJ2-2, with 8 bases identical to TRBD2. With V trimmed by 5 bases and J by 3 bases, 5 bases remained unmatched. The CDR3 runs 15 residues. Germline V gene data show CDR1 as LNHDA and CDR2 as SQIVND (reference sequence). The CDR3 DNA reads TGTGCCAGTAGTCCGCAAGCGGGGGACACCGGGGAGCTGTTTTTT. It codes for CASSPQAGDTGELFF.

V and J are TRBV7-9 and TRBJ1-5, with 8 bases fitting TRBD1. Germline values: CDR1 SEHNR, CDR2 FQNEAQ (reference sequence). The CDR3 is 17 residues long. V lost 4 bases to trimming and J lost 0 bases; unmatched junction nucleotides: 8. DNA for the CDR3: TGTGCCAGCAGCTCAGGGACAGGTAGTTATAGCAATCAGCCCCAGCATTTT. It specifies CASSSGTGSYSNQPQHF.

This clone has a handful of counts. The rearrangement joins TRBV11-2 to TRBJ1-6; possible D gene TRBD1, 5 bases. V was trimmed by 4 bases and J by 6 bases, leaving 13 bases between them. The CDR3 totals 15 residues. Germline V gene data show CDR1 as SGHAT and CDR2 as FQNNGV. In nucleotides, the CDR3 is TGTGCCAGCAGCTCACGGGACTTCCCTAATTCACCCCTCCACTTT. The encoded protein is CASSSRDFPNSPLHF. Supplemented by reference TRBV11-2 and TRBJ1-6, the full variable domain reads EAGVAQSPRYKIIEKRQSVAFWCNPISGHATLYWYQQILGQGPKLLIQFQNNGVVDDSQLPKDRFSAERLKGVDSTLKIQPAKLEDSAVYLCASSSRDFPNSPLHFGNGTRLTVT.